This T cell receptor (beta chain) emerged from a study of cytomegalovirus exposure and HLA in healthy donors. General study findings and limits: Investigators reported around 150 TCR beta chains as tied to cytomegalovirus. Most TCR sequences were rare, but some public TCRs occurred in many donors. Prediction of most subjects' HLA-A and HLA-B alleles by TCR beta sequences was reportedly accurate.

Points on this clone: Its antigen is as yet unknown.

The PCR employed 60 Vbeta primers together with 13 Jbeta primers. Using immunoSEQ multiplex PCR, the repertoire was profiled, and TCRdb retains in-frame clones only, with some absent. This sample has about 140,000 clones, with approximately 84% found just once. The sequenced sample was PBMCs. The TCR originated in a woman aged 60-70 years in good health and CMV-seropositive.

In DNA, the CDR3 is TGTGCCAGCAGTTCCCCCAGGGGGAGAGAGGACGAGCAGTACTTC. Its translation is CASSSPRGREDEQYF. The chain combines TRBV27 with TRBJ2-7; 7 bases match TRBD1. Losses at the gene ends were 4 bases for V and 5 bases for J; bases not matched to a gene: 11. The CDR3 covers 15 residues. Germline values: CDR1 MNHEY, CDR2 SMNVEV (reference sequence).